This T cell receptor (beta chain) was retrieved from a study of radiation and T cells in renal cell carcinoma. The study's findings and limits: No pretreatment tumor biopsies were available for baseline clonotypes.

Indicated time point: baseline pretreatment blood. Treatment meaning: 15 Gy SBRT to primary tumor, nephrectomy 4 weeks later. Radiation-treated patients gave blood at baseline, week 2 and week 4. This renal cell carcinoma was of the clear cell type. Sequencing was performed with immunoSEQ multiplex PCR; in TCRdb, only in-frame clones are kept and a portion is missing. Of some 150,000 clones listed, around four fifths were seen once; the top ten hold approximately 22%. Worth noting for this clone: Its antigen remains unknown.

Germline V lookup: CDR1 LNHDA, CDR2 SQIVND (reference sequence). Trimming cost V 5 bases and J 7 bases, with 17 bases left between them. CDR3 length: 14 residues. The starting material was blood, obtained from a patient whose treatment included radiotherapy and nephrectomy. The gene calls are TRBV19 and TRBJ1-1; no definite D call. The clonotype was recovered from a woman aged 45-65 years with renal cell carcinoma. The CDR3 here is CASSFQPASDEAFF. The CDR3 DNA is TGTGCCAGTAGTTTCCAACCAGCGTCTGATGAAGCTTTCTTT.